This entry is about one T cell receptor beta chain. Its antigen is still unknown. The data are from a study of T-cell reconstitution after alpha-beta-depleted transplantation in children. Findings and limits, study-wide: Some patients showed high day-60 TCRbeta diversity, which derived from surviving recipient T cells and thymic progenitors.

Unique molecular identifiers were incorporated during preparation of the TCRbeta library. TCRdb fed the PCR reads into MiXCR, producing one record per CDR3 protein. Of 120,000 or so distinct CDR3 sequences in the sample, more than 20% were seen once. The germline V and J ends were trimmed by 5 bases and 10 bases, with 12 bases remaining between them. This CDR3 is 11 amino acids long. The germline CDR1 and CDR2 sequences are DFQATT and SNEGSKA (reference sequence). The sequencing here drew on PBMCs, mostly from graft donor cells, taken 180 days after TCRalphabeta/CD19-depleted stem cell transplant. The sequence came from a male patient aged 2-15 years who had a stem cell transplant for chronic granulomatous disease, so the T cells may come from the graft donor. The chain couples TRBV20-1 to TRBJ2-1; no clear D. CDR3 in DNA: TGCAGTGCTCACTTGACTCCCGAGCAGTTCTTC. Its protein product is CSAHLTPEQFF.